This T cell receptor (beta chain) derives from a study of T cells after yellow fever vaccination. The wider study: Libraries from low-cell-number fractions were prepared with the SMART-Seq v4 Ultra Low Input RNA kit. Findings and caveats of the study: The secondary response showed a weaker magnitude and a faster peak, day 5 versus 15. There was a possibility that FACS-sorted repertoires contained abundant clonotypes contaminating from the bulk population. Subsequent booster samples again held most clones from primary vaccination (96% CD4, 88% CD8).

Worth noting for this clonotype: Its specificity is not known.

MiXCR, run by TCRdb on the 5' RACE reads, gives a single entry per CDR3 protein. The repertoire includes more than 350,000 distinct CDR3 sequences, roughly 11% of them detected once, and roughly 18% sits in the top ten. Germline CDR1 is SGHNT and CDR2 is YENEEA. Trimming took 3 bases from V and 7 from J, leaving 9 bases between them. This CDR3 comprises 13 residues. The sequence derives from a man aged 18 to 29 who received the YFV17D yellow fever vaccine. This chain uses TRBV11-3 with TRBJ2-2; D not resolved. The starting material was PBMCs, obtained on the day of the first yellow fever vaccination. CDR3 coding DNA: TGTGCCAGCAGCTTCCTAAGAGGCGGGGAGCTGTTTTTT. Translating gives CASSFLRGGELFF.